The rows below give T cell receptor beta chains drawn from one sample of a study of siplizumab effects on memory and regulatory T cells. Method: immunoSEQ multiplex PCR; TCRdb's copy keeps in-frame clones and lacks some. The table lists about 50,000 clones, approximately 93% of them singletons. The sequenced material came from CD8+ T cells sorted from blood. These receptors came from a human donor in good health. The CDR3 runs from the conserved cysteine through the conserved F or W. The D gene is left open where the match is weak. Only part of the rows carry a size: once, few, many, or a class if the clone is expanded.

V	D	J	size	DNA	CDR3
TRBV5-4	NA	TRBJ2-1	once	TGTGCCAGCAGCCTGGGCTATGAGCAGTTCTTC	CASSLGYEQFF
TRBV7-9	NA	TRBJ2-1	NA	TGTGCCAGCAGCACAACCAAAACTACCTACAATGAGCAGTTCTTC	CASSTTKTTYNEQFF
TRBV28	NA	TRBJ1-1	NA	TGTGCCAGCAGTTTGGAGACGGTAAGGAGCACTGAAGCTTTCTTT	CASSLETVRSTEAFF
TRBV10-3	NA	TRBJ2-7	NA	TGTGCCATCAGACCAGACAGTTCCTACGAGCAGTACTTC	CAIRPDSSYEQYF
TRBV11-3	TRBD2	TRBJ2-7	once	TGTGCCAGCAGCCCTAGCGGGAGGCTTTACGAGCAGTACTTC	CASSPSGRLYEQYF
TRBV20-1	NA	TRBJ1-2	NA	TGCAGTGCTAGGTTACTACGTGGCTACACCTTC	CSARLLRGYTF
TRBV7-9	NA	TRBJ2-1	NA	TGTGCCAGCAGCTTTACTGGACCCTACAATGAGCAGTTCTTC	CASSFTGPYNEQFF
TRBV2	NA	TRBJ2-7	NA	TGTGCCAGAAAGACCCTAAGGGGGTCTCACTACGAGCAGTACTTC	CARKTLRGSHYEQYF
TRBV11-2	TRBD1	TRBJ2-7	NA	TGTGCCAGCAGCCTCGGGACAGGGATATTGTACGAGCAGTACTTC	CASSLGTGILYEQYF
TRBV7-9	TRBD2	TRBJ2-3	NA	TGTGCCAGCAGCTCCACCCGACCCCCCTTGCGGGAGGGCCGGGGTACGCAGTATTTT	CASSSTRPPLREGRGTQYF
TRBV28	NA	TRBJ1-3	NA	TGTGCCAGCAGTTTGGGTCCACAGATGGGAAACACCATATATTTT	CASSLGPQMGNTIYF
TRBV19	NA	TRBJ2-7	few	TGTGCCAGTAGTATAGTTAATAGCGGCTCCTACGAGCAGTACTTC	CASSIVNSGSYEQYF
TRBV5-1	NA	TRBJ2-3	NA	TGCGCCAGCAGCCATATAGGAGATACGCAGTATTTT	CASSHIGDTQYF
TRBV5-8	TRBD2	TRBJ2-1	NA	TGTGCCAGCAGCCCCAACAGCGGGACGGGAGGTGAGCAGTTCTTC	CASSPNSGTGGEQFF
TRBV7-9	NA	TRBJ2-7	NA	TGTGCCAGCAGCTTCCCGGGGGAGAACGAGCAGTACTTC	CASSFPGENEQYF
TRBV11-3	NA	TRBJ2-5	NA	TGTGCCAGCAGCTTAGGAAATGCGGTGGTCCCCTCACAAGAGACCCAGTACTTC	CASSLGNAVVPSQETQYF
TRBV15	TRBD2	TRBJ2-5	NA	TGTGCCACCAGCTTACGGACTAGCGGGAGGGCCGGGGAGACCCAGTACTTC	CATSLRTSGRAGETQYF
TRBV13	TRBD1	TRBJ1-2	NA	TGTGCCAGCAGCTTAGGTGAGGACAGGGGAGGTGGCTACACCTTC	CASSLGEDRGGGYTF
TRBV30	TRBD1	TRBJ1-1	NA	TGTGCCTGGATGGACAGGCAGAACACTGAAGCTTTCTTT	CAWMDRQNTEAFF
TRBV15	NA	TRBJ2-1	NA	TGTGCCACCAGCAGACCAGGGGAGGGGACCTACAATGAGCAGTTCTTC	CATSRPGEGTYNEQFF
TRBV4-1	NA	TRBJ2-1	NA	TGCGCCAGCAGCCAAGCGGTCAGGGATACCTACAATGAGCAGTTCTTC	CASSQAVRDTYNEQFF
TRBV29-1	NA	TRBJ1-2	NA	TGCAGCGTTGAAGACAGGCACCTCGCAGGTTTCTATGGCTACACCTTC	CSVEDRHLAGFYGYTF
TRBV28	TRBD1	TRBJ2-5	NA	TGTGCCAGCAGTTCCGTATCCGGGACAGGGGACCAAGAGACCCAGTACTTC	CASSSVSGTGDQETQYF
TRBV4-2	NA	TRBJ2-1	NA	TGTGCCAGCAGCCAATTCGAAGGGGGAGTGAATGAGCAGTTCTTC	CASSQFEGGVNEQFF
TRBV5-6	NA	TRBJ2-7	NA	TGTGCCAGCAGCGTTACCTACGAGCAGTACTTC	CASSVTYEQYF
TRBV5-4	NA	TRBJ2-5	NA	TGTGCCAGCAGCTTAAACTACAGGGAAGGAAAAGGGGAGACCCAGTACTTC	CASSLNYREGKGETQYF
TRBV29-1	TRBD2	TRBJ2-1	NA	TGCAGCGTTCTCCCAAGGTCCAGCGGGATCAATGAGCAGTTCTTC	CSVLPRSSGINEQFF
TRBV11-2	NA	TRBJ2-1	NA	TGTGCCAGCGAGCTTCGAAGGAATGAGCAGTTCTTC	CASELRRNEQFF
TRBV9	NA	TRBJ2-1	few	TGTGCCAGCAGCGTTGGGGGGCCAGCCTACAATGAGCAGTTCTTC	CASSVGGPAYNEQFF
TRBV6-1	NA	TRBJ2-7	NA	TGTGCCAGCAGTGAATCCGGCGGAATCTACGAGCAGTACTTC	CASSESGGIYEQYF
TRBV27	TRBD1	TRBJ1-1	NA	TGTGCCAGCAGTTCAAACAGGGGGTTCGAGGTCTTGGACACTGAAGCTTTCTTT	CASSSNRGFEVLDTEAFF
TRBV9	NA	TRBJ2-3	NA	TGTGCCAGCAGCGTAGGGGGGAGTCTGTCAGATACGCAGTATTTT	CASSVGGSLSDTQYF